Listed here is a single TCR beta chain. These data belong to a study of T-cell reconstitution after alpha-beta-depleted transplantation in children. Preparing the TCRbeta library involved the use of unique molecular identifiers. TCRdb re-analysed the PCR reads in MiXCR, keeping a single row per CDR3 protein. There are 300,000 to 400,000 distinct CDR3 sequences in the sample; roughly 13% occur only once, and 3.5% to 4.5% lies in the top ten. With 2 bases removed from V and 0 bases from J, the gap between germline ends came to 13 bases. Germline CDR1 and CDR2: SEHNR and FQNEAQ (reference sequence). The CDR3 is made up of 17 amino acids.

The chain links TRBV7-9 to TRBJ2-2; no clear D gene. This clonotype was obtained from a human donor who donated a stem cell graft to a child with Fanconi anemia. Material: PBMCs, obtained from the stem cell graft. The CDR3 DNA is TGTGCCAGCAGCTTACCTACGGATTACTCGAACACCGGGGAGCTGTTTTTT. Amino acid sequence: CASSLPTDYSNTGELFF.